This T cell receptor beta chain was captured in a study of CD8 T cells in ankylosing spondylitis. CDR1 is DFQATT and CDR2 is SNEGSKA in the germline V gene (reference sequence). The length of the CDR3 is 14 residues. The V and J ends lost 6 bases and 5 bases, in that order; junction bases with no gene match: 4. One entry per CDR3 protein, called by TCRdb with MiXCR from the 5' RACE reads. This table holds 400,000 to 450,000 distinct CDR3 sequences, 17% found once. Study-level points and caveats: CD8+ by phenotype, disease-linked clones were relatively rare in peripheral blood. Made up of eight highly homologous variants, a TCR beta motif appeared characteristic of ankylosing spondylitis blood. According to the report, clones linked to the disease were significantly enriched in matched synovial fluid samples taken from ankylosing spondylitis patients.

As concerns this clonotype: Its matching antigen is unknown.

The sequence came from a male donor with ankylosing spondylitis. The V call is TRBV20-1, the J call TRBJ2-1; 13 bases fit TRBD2. Material: blood, either unsorted or a sorted T cell fraction (not recorded which). CDR3 sequence (DNA): TGCAGTGCCCAGACTAGCGGGAGGAACAATGAGCAGTTCTTC. It encodes CSAQTSGRNNEQFF.